One sample yielded the 16 T cell receptor beta chains listed below, sequenced in a study of CD8 T cells in Susac syndrome. With random hexamers, reverse transcription was performed on about 0.45 to 1 ug of RNA. TCRdb passed the immunoSEQ multiplex PCR reads through MiXCR, listing each CDR3 protein once. The sample contains more than 75,000 distinct CDR3 sequences, roughly 94% of which appear only once. Sequencing was carried out using CD8+ T cells from PBMCs. All receptors derive from a human donor in good health.

The V gene is TRBV12-3 or TRBV12-4, the J gene TRBJ2-4, with D possibly called TRBD1 or TRBD2 (5 bases each). Trimming stripped 5 bases from V and 1 base from J, with 9 bases between. The CDR3 sequence is 14 residues long. Here the CDR3 reads CASSRGEAKNIQYF. CDR3 nucleotide sequence: TGTGCCAGCAGTCGAGGGGAGGCCAAAAACATTCAGTACTTC.

This clonotype was observed a single time. This sequence joins TRBV2 and TRBJ2-3; TRBD2 matches at 7 bases. Germline lookup yields CDR1 SNHLY and CDR2 FYNNEI. The ends lost 6 bases at V and 1 base at J; junction bases unmatched: 7. The CDR3 sequence is 15 residues long. Here the CDR3 reads CASSETSRGTDTQYF. CDR3 sequence (DNA): TGTGCCAGCAGCGAGACTAGCCGGGGCACAGATACGCAGTATTTT.

The V and J genes are TRBV4-1 and TRBJ2-1; D not resolved. V lost 6 bases, J lost 8 bases, and 11 bases lay in between. The CDR3 loop spans 12 amino acids. CDR1 MGHRA and CDR2 YSYEKL come from the germline V gene. CDR3 coding DNA: TGCGCCAGCAGGGACGCGGCGCATGAGCAGTTCTTC. Protein sequence: CASRDAAHEQFF.

The chain carries TRBV14 and TRBJ1-1; weak D call: TRBD1 (5 bases). V gave up 6 bases and J gave up 4 bases, with 15 bases separating them. The germline V gene encodes CDR1 SGHDN and CDR2 FVKESK. The CDR3 length is 14 residues. The CDR3 region has the DNA TGTGCCAGCAGAGGGGAAGGGTGGAGCACTGAAGCTTTCTTT. It yields the protein CASRGEGWSTEAFF. The variable domain in full, completed from reference TRBV14 and TRBJ1-1, reads EAGVTQFPSHSVIEKGQTVTLRCDPISGHDNLYWYRRVMGKEIKFLLHFVKESKQDESGMPNNRFLAERTGGTYSTLKVQPAELEDSGVYFCASRGEGWSTEAFFGQGTRLTVV.

The chain carries TRBV27 and TRBJ1-1; unclear D gene. The CDR3 has 15 residues. The V and J ends lost 4 bases and 1 base respectively, with 13 bases between them. Germline V gene data show CDR1 as MNHEY and CDR2 as SMNVEV (reference sequence). The CDR3 bases are TGTGCCAGCAGTTCCCCTGGGATACCGAACACTGAAGCTTTCTTT. Translating it yields CASSSPGIPNTEAFF.

V usage is TRBV12-3 or TRBV12-4 and J usage is TRBJ2-7, with 7 bases identical to TRBD2. The CDR3 has 14 amino acids. J lost 1 base, V lost 4 bases, and 4 bases had no gene match. CDR3: CASSWGGSSYEQYV. Here the CDR3 DNA reads TGTGCCAGCAGTTGGGGCGGGAGTTCCTACGAGCAGTACGTC.

The chain recombines TRBV15 with TRBJ2-7; the match to TRBD2 covers 7 bases. Germline V lookup: CDR1 LNHNV, CDR2 YYDKDF (reference sequence). The junction had 4 bases not matched to a gene; V was cut back by 5 bases and J by 0 bases. The CDR3 is 14 residues long. The CDR3 sequence: CATSGTILSYEQYF. The CDR3 nucleotides are TGTGCCACCAGCGGGACTATTCTCTCCTACGAGCAGTACTTC.

The chain recombines TRBV4-3 with TRBJ1-2; maybe TRBD1 (5 bases). This CDR3 comprises 14 residues. CDR1 is LGHNA, CDR2 YSLEER, per germline. With 1 base removed from V and 4 bases from J, the gap between germline ends came to 10 bases. CDR3 region: CASSQGGGAYGYTF. The CDR3 coding sequence is TGCGCCAGCAGCCAAGGTGGGGGAGCCTATGGCTACACCTTC.

This sequence joins TRBV6-2 or TRBV6-3 and TRBJ2-7; D is ambiguous. Germline lookup yields CDR1 MNHEY and CDR2 SVGEGT. V lost 6 bases and J 2 bases, leaving 20 bases between the germline ends. There are 16 residues in the CDR3. The chain's CDR3 is CASSITSDWRPYEQYF. The CDR3 DNA reads TGTGCCAGCAGCATAACAAGCGACTGGCGACCCTACGAGCAGTACTTC.

In this sample, this clonotype turned up once. This rearrangement joins TRBV2 to TRBJ1-5; the D gene is possibly TRBD1 (6 bases). CDR3 length: 16 amino acids. The germline CDR1 and CDR2 sequences are SNHLY and FYNNEI. The V and J ends lost 3 bases and 1 base respectively, with 13 bases between them. CDR3 in DNA: TGTGCCAGCAGTGACCCGACAGGTGTGAGCAATCAGCCCCAGCATTTT. Its translation: CASSDPTGVSNQPQHF.

The rearrangement joins TRBV20-1 to TRBJ1-1; D call uncertain. The V gene's germline CDR1 is DFQATT and CDR2 SNEGSKA (reference sequence). V lost 5 bases and J lost 11, with 18 bases in between. CDR3 length: 12 amino acids. CDR3 loop: CSAEEQRLDAFF. The CDR3 nucleotides are TGCAGTGCTGAAGAGCAGAGGTTGGACGCTTTCTTT.

The chain links TRBV27 to TRBJ2-1; D not certain. CDR1 is MNHEY, CDR2 SMNVEV, per germline (reference sequence). Trimming took 5 bases from V and 7 from J, leaving 6 bases between them. The CDR3 covers 11 residues. As DNA, the CDR3 is TGTGCCAGCAGTAACTCTAATGAGCAGTTCTTC. Amino acids: CASSNSNEQFF.

The chain uses TRBV6-1 and TRBJ1-2, with 7 bases that match TRBD1. The CDR3 is made up of 14 amino acids. The trim removed 4 bases at V and 2 bases at J, leaving 4 bases unmatched. In germline, CDR1 is MNHNS, CDR2 SASEGT. CDR3 amino acids: CASSALTGNYGYTF. DNA of the CDR3: TGTGCCAGCAGTGCCTTGACAGGGAACTATGGCTACACCTTC.

The CDR3 reads CASSLNTGGNGYTF. The CDR3 DNA follows: TGTGCCAGCAGCCTGAACACAGGGGGGAATGGCTACACCTTC. The chain has TRBV5-6 and TRBJ1-2; 8 positions agree with TRBD1. This CDR3 region has 14 residues. Germline V gives CDR1 SGHDT, CDR2 YYEEEE. J gave up 6 bases and V 4 bases, and 8 bases lay outside the gene matches. Complete variable domain (other parts from reference TRBV5-6 and TRBJ1-2): DAGVTQSPTHLIKTRGQQVTLRCSPKSGHDTVSWYQQALGQGPQFIFQYYEEEERQRGNFPDRFSGHQFPNYSSELNVNALLLGDSALYLCASSLNTGGNGYTFGSGTRLTVV.

The J gene is TRBJ2-7, the V gene TRBV5-1, with 8 bases matching TRBD2. Germline-derived CDR1 and CDR2 are SGHRS and YFSETQ. The CDR3 extends over 14 amino acids. Losses at the gene ends were 2 bases for V and 0 bases for J; bases not matched to a gene: 1. CDR3 sequence: CASSLLADSYEQYF. For the CDR3, the DNA is TGCGCCAGCAGCTTACTAGCGGACTCCTACGAGCAGTACTTC.

The chain has TRBV7-6 and TRBJ2-1; D is unclear. The CDR3 totals 16 residues. Germline V gene sequence: CDR1 SGHVS, CDR2 FNYEAQ. Trimming pared 1 base from V and 0 bases from J, leaving 10 bases between. CDR3 region: CASSLEPWSSYNEQFF. The DNA of the CDR3 is TGTGCCAGCAGCTTAGAACCCTGGAGCTCCTACAATGAGCAGTTCTTC. Based on the CDR3 plus reference TRBV7-6 and TRBJ2-1, the full variable domain is GAGVSQSPRYKVTKRGQDVALRCDPISGHVSLYWYRQALGQGPEFLTYFNYEAQQDKSGLPNDRFSAERPEGSISTLTIQRTEQRDSAMYRCASSLEPWSSYNEQFFGPGTRLTVL.